The next 20 T cell receptor beta chains were all read from a single sample in a study of regulatory T cells in long-lasting Graves disease. Arm-PCR of CDR3 regions with iRepertoire HTBI primers generated TCR beta libraries. One entry per CDR3 protein, called by TCRdb with MiXCR from the multiplex PCR reads. The table records around 450,000 distinct CDR3 sequences, 15% to 20% of them present only once. Described time point: newly diagnosed GD, antithyroid drugs for less than 3 months. Researchers made the TCR library from RNA that was extracted from PBMCs. The same sample was also used in a study of T cells in Graves' hyperthyroidism and ophthalmopathy.

The sequencing here drew on peripheral blood mononuclear cells (PBMCs), taken at new diagnosis, from a patient treated with antithyroid drugs. These receptors all stem from a middle-aged man with Graves disease.

The chain employs TRBV13 and TRBJ2-7; tentatively, D is TRBD2 (5 bases). Trimming removed 5 bases from V and 3 bases from J, with 11 bases in between. Germline V CDR1 and CDR2: PRHDT, FYEKMQ (reference sequence). The CDR3 loop spans 13 amino acids. The CDR3 loop reads CASSQDSFYEQYF. For the CDR3, the DNA is TGTGCCAGCAGCCAGGACTCTTTCTACGAGCAGTACTTC.

This clonotype was seen at least ten times. This sequence joins TRBV5-1 and TRBJ2-7, with D possibly being TRBD1 (8 bases). This CDR3 is 17 amino acids long. Germline V gene sequence: CDR1 SGHRS, CDR2 YFSETQ. Trimming took 3 bases from V and 0 from J, leaving 19 bases between them. The CDR3 region has the DNA TGCGCCAGCAGCTCGCCCAGCGGGGACAGGAGCTCCTACGAGCAGTACTTC. Translating it yields CASSSPSGDRSSYEQYF. Using reference TRBV5-1 and TRBJ2-7 for the parts outside the CDR3, the full variable domain is KAGVTQTPRYLIKTRGQQVTLSCSPISGHRSVSWYQQTPGQGLQFLFEYFSETQRNKGNFPGRFSGRQFSNSRSEMNVSTLELGDSALYLCASSSPSGDRSSYEQYFGPGTRLTVT.

The rearrangement uses TRBV9 and TRBJ2-1, with 14 bases that match TRBD2. The CDR3 has 18 residues. Germline V lookup: CDR1 SGDLS, CDR2 YYNGEE. Unmatched junction bases numbered 12, after V lost 3 bases and J lost 7 bases. CDR3 sequence reads: CASSGGTSGSKIGNEQFF. The CDR3 DNA is TGTGCCAGCAGCGGCGGGACTAGCGGGAGTAAAATTGGTAATGAGCAGTTCTTC.

This chain uses TRBV6-2 or TRBV6-3 with TRBJ1-6, with D unclear. The CDR3 has 16 residues. Germline lookup yields CDR1 MNHEY and CDR2 SVGEGT. Trimming removed 2 bases at V and 0 bases at J, with 8 bases between. CDR3 bases: TGTGCCAGCAGTTACACTCCCAGCTCCTATAATTCACCCCTCCACTTT. This encodes CASSYTPSSYNSPLHF.

This clonotype showed up many times. The chain has TRBV5-1 and TRBJ1-1; TRBD1 agrees at 10 bases. Germline CDR1 SGHRS, CDR2 YFSETQ. V gave up 4 bases and J gave up 7 bases; unmatched junction bases: 10. This CDR3 region has 15 residues. The CDR3 spells CASSEGQGRGNEAFF. CDR3 nucleotide sequence: TGCGCCAGCAGCGAGGGACAGGGGAGGGGAAATGAAGCTTTCTTT.

This clonotype was picked up one time. This chain links TRBV24-1 with TRBJ2-3; D uncertain. The CDR3 totals 11 residues. CDR1 KGHDR and CDR2 SFDVKD come from the germline V gene. The V end was cut by 10 bases, the J end by 4 bases, with 8 bases between. The CDR3 sequence is CATGSADTQYF. Written as DNA, the CDR3 is TGTGCCACTGGAAGCGCAGATACGCAGTATTTT.

This clonotype was detected a few times. The genes are TRBV15 and TRBJ2-3; 13 bases are a match to TRBD2. V was clipped by 7 bases and J by 2 bases; unmatched bases: 9. Per the germline V gene, CDR1 is LNHNV and CDR2 is YYDKDF (reference sequence). This CDR3 contains 17 residues. The CDR3 protein is CATNPKGLAGDTDTQYF. The CDR3 nucleotides are TGTGCCACCAACCCTAAAGGACTAGCGGGAGACACAGATACGCAGTATTTT.

This clonotype has only a few counts. The genes are TRBV24-1 and TRBJ2-1; D remains ambiguous. The CDR3 has 13 amino acids. The germline gives CDR1 KGHDR, CDR2 SFDVKD. The V and J ends lost 5 bases and 3 bases respectively, with 7 bases between them. CDR3 amino acids: CATSAPGYNEQFF. CDR3 DNA: TGTGCCACCAGTGCTCCAGGCTACAATGAGCAGTTCTTC.

The V call is TRBV29-1, the J call TRBJ2-7; 8 bases agree with TRBD1. J was trimmed by 3 bases and V by 4 bases; bases with no gene match: 5. Germline V CDR1 and CDR2: SQVTM, ANQGSEA. This CDR3 comprises 13 residues. CDR3 bases: TGCAGCGTTGTAGGACAGGGAAACTACGAGCAGTACTTC. The encoded protein is CSVVGQGNYEQYF.

This clonotype was detected only a few times. The chain employs TRBV10-2 and TRBJ1-6; 8 bases map to TRBD1. The CDR3 loop spans 14 amino acids. V lost 6 bases, J lost 8 bases, and 6 bases stayed unmatched. Germline V gene data show CDR1 as WSHSY and CDR2 as SAAADI. CDR3 in amino acids: CASRVAGGDSPLHF. In DNA, the CDR3 is TGCGCCAGCAGGGTGGCAGGGGGCGATTCACCCCTCCACTTT.

At least ten counts were recorded for this clonotype. The rearrangement links TRBV28 to TRBJ2-2, with D tentatively TRBD1 or TRBD2 (5 bases each). The CDR3 has 10 residues. CDR1 is MDHEN and CDR2 is SYDVKM in the germline V gene. V was pared by 8 bases and J by 7 bases, with 5 bases between. This chain's CDR3 is CASGGGELFF. The DNA of the CDR3 is TGTGCCAGCGGGGGCGGGGAGCTGTTTTTT.

This clonotype was observed many times. The J gene is TRBJ2-7, the V gene TRBV7-9, with 9 positions matching TRBD1. Trimming cost V 5 bases and J 5 bases; bases outside gene matches: 13. The CDR3 runs 16 residues. CDR1 and CDR2 (germline): SEHNR, FQNEAQ (reference sequence). The CDR3 reads CASSLRTGAYPHEQYF. The CDR3 DNA reads as TGTGCCAGCAGCCTCCGGACAGGGGCTTACCCTCACGAGCAGTACTTC.

The V call is TRBV28, the J call TRBJ1-1, with D possibly matching TRBD1 (6 bases). Per the germline V gene, CDR1 is MDHEN and CDR2 is SYDVKM. This CDR3 has 16 amino acids. Trimming cost V 6 bases and J 4 bases, with 21 bases left between them. The CDR3 protein is CASRGYGGAMSTEAFF. In nucleotides, the CDR3 is TGTGCCAGCAGGGGTTACGGGGGGGCGATGAGCACTGAAGCTTTCTTT. Using reference TRBV28 and TRBJ1-1 for the parts outside the CDR3, the full variable domain is DVKVTQSSRYLVKRTGEKVFLECVQDMDHENMFWYRQDPGLGLRLIYFSYDVKMKEKGDIPEGYSVSREKKERFSLILESASTNQTSMYLCASRGYGGAMSTEAFFGQGTRLTVV.

This clonotype appeared many times. The chain combines TRBV12-3 or TRBV12-4 with TRBJ2-5, with TRBD2 identical over 7 bases. The CDR3 covers 13 residues. Trimming cost V 5 bases and J 2 bases; bases outside gene matches: 2. The CDR3 nucleotides read TGTGCCAGCAGTCGTAGCGGGCAAGAGACCCAGTACTTC. Protein: CASSRSGQETQYF.

There are many counts of this clonotype. This sequence joins TRBV12-5 and TRBJ1-5; the D is unclear. Trimming pared 6 bases from V and 4 bases from J, leaving 10 bases between. Germline loops: CDR1 LGHNT, CDR2 FRNRAP. The length of the CDR3 is 13 residues. This CDR3 is CASGPDPNQPQHF. The CDR3 region has the DNA TGTGCTAGTGGACCTGACCCAAATCAGCCCCAGCATTTT. Full variable domain (rest looked up from reference TRBV12-5 and TRBJ1-5): DARVTQTPRHKVTEMGQEVTMRCQPILGHNTVFWYRQTMMQGLELLAYFRNRAPLDDSGMPKDRFSAEMPDATLATLKIQPSEPRDSAVYFCASGPDPNQPQHFGDGTRLSIL.

The V gene is TRBV4-1, the J gene TRBJ2-1; no clear D gene. Germline values: CDR1 MGHRA, CDR2 YSYEKL. This CDR3 is 13 amino acids long. The germline V and J ends were trimmed by 1 base and 8 bases, with 9 bases remaining between them. Here the CDR3 DNA reads TGCGCCAGCAGCCAAGTTAACAGTCATGAGCAGTTCTTC. The encoded protein is CASSQVNSHEQFF.

This clonotype was observed many times. V and J are TRBV18 and TRBJ2-3; 7 bases are shared with TRBD2. The length of the CDR3 is 16 residues. Germline lookup yields CDR1 KGHSH and CDR2 LQKENI. With 1 base clipped from V and 7 bases from J, the junction kept 11 bases outside the gene matches. The CDR3 spells CASSPLSAGDPHTQYF. CDR3 nucleotide sequence: TGTGCCAGCTCACCACTGTCGGCGGGAGATCCCCATACGCAGTATTTT.

This clonotype has ten or more counts. The chain couples TRBV6-5 to TRBJ2-5; TRBD1 agrees at 7 bases. The CDR3 is 15 residues long. With V trimmed by 2 bases and J by 1 base, 4 bases remained unmatched. Germline values: CDR1 MNHEY, CDR2 SVGAGI. The CDR3, as DNA: TGTGCCAGCAGTTACCCGGGACAGAGCCAAGAGACCCAGTACTTC. Its protein product is CASSYPGQSQETQYF.

The chain employs TRBV2 and TRBJ2-5; a possible D gene is TRBD2 (6 bases). Germline-derived CDR1 and CDR2 are SNHLY and FYNNEI. This CDR3 spans 13 amino acids. Trimming stripped 4 bases from V and 1 base from J, with 7 bases between. This CDR3 is CASSAGSQETQYF. In DNA, the CDR3 is TGTGCCAGCAGTGCCGGGAGCCAAGAGACCCAGTACTTC.

Note on this clonotype: Here the CDR3 omits its conserved ending phenylalanine or tryptophan, so a read error is the likely source. The V and J genes are TRBV18 and TRBJ2-3; D possibly corresponds to TRBD1 (5 bases). Trimming left V 4 bases short and J 6 bases short, with 11 bases between. The length of the CDR3 is 13 residues. CDR1 and CDR2 (germline): KGHSH, LQKENI. In nucleotides, the CDR3 is TGTGCCAGCTCACTTGACAGTTCGGATACGCAGTATCCT. It encodes CASSLDSSDTQYP.